The T cell receptor (beta chain) under discussion was sequenced for a study of blood T cell repertoires in COVID-19. This clone was found a few times. This table comes from immunoSEQ multiplex PCR, and its TCRdb copy is limited to in-frame clones, with some not included. Of under 450,000 clones in the sample, approximately 91% were seen once. Looked up from germline, CDR1 is ENHRY and CDR2 is SYGVKD. After removal of 6 bases from V and 6 bases from J, the junction contained 9 bases not matched to a gene. The CDR3 is 14 residues long. The source is a woman aged 40 to 50 with COVID-19, enrolled during active disease. This chain joins TRBV10-3 and TRBJ1-2, with TRBD1 matching 8 bases. The material sequenced was peripheral blood. The CDR3 protein is CAIRNRGDYDGYTF. CDR3 DNA: TGTGCCATCAGAAACAGGGGGGATTATGATGGCTACACCTTC.